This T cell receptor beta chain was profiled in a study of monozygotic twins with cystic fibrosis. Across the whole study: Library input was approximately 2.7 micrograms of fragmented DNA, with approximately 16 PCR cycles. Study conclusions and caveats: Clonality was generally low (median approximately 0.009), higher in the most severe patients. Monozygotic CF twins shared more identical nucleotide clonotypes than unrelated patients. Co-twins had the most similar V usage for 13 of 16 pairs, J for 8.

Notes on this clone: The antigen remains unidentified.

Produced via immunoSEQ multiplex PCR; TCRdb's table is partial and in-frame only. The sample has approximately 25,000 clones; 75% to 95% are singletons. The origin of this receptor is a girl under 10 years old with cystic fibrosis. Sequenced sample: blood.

CDR3 loop: CASNPAGGTYEQYF. CDR3 bases: TGTGCCAGCAATCCAGCGGGGGGAACCTACGAGCAGTACTTC. The chain uses TRBV27 and TRBJ2-7; TRBD2 agrees at 9 bases. The CDR3 is 14 amino acids. With 7 bases clipped from V and 2 bases from J, the junction kept 6 bases outside the gene matches. Germline V CDR1 and CDR2: MNHEY, SMNVEV (reference sequence).